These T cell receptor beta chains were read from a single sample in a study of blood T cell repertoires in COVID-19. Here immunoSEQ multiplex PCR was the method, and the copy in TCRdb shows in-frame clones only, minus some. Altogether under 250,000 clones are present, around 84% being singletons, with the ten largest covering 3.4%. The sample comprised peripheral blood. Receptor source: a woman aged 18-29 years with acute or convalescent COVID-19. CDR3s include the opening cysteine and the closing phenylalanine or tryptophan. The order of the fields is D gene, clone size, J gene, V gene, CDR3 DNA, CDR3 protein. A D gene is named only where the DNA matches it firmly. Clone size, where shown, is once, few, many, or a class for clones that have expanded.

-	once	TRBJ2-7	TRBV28	TGTGCCAGCAGTTTTTCTACAGGGCCCTTTAACTACGAGCAGTACTTC	CASSFSTGPFNYEQYF
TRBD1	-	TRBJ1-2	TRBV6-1	TGTGCCAGCAGTGAAGCGCCGGACAGGGACTTCTATGGCTACACCTTC	CASSEAPDRDFYGYTF
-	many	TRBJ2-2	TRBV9	TGTGCCAGCAGCCGGAGAACGGACACCGGGGAGCTGTTTTTT	CASSRRTDTGELFF
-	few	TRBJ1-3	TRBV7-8	TGTGCCAGCAGCTTAGTTGTTGGGGCGGGAGGAAACACCATATATTTT	CASSLVVGAGGNTIYF
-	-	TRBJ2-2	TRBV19	TGTGCCAGTAGGCCGGGAACCAACACCGGGGAGCTGTTTTTT	CASRPGTNTGELFF
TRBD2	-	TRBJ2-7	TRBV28	TGTGCCAGCACCTTGGGGGGGAGGTACGAGCAGTACTTC	CASTLGGRYEQYF
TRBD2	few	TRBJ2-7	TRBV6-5	TGTGCCAGCACCCCCACTAGCGGGAGCTCCTACGAGCAGTACTTC	CASTPTSGSSYEQYF
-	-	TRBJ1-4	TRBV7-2	TGTGCCAGCAGCTGGCGGGTCGGGGTTGATGAAAAACTGTTTTTT	CASSWRVGVDEKLFF
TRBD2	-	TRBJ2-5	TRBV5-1	TGCGCCAGCAGCTTGTCGGCTAGCGGGGAAGAGACCCAGTACTTC	CASSLSASGEETQYF
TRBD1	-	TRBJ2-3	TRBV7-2	TGTGCCAGCAGCCCAGGGACAGGGCGCCCAGATACGCAGTATTTT	CASSPGTGRPDTQYF
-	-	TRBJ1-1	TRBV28	TGTGCCAGCAGTCTTGGACAGAGCAACACTGAAGCTTTCTTT	CASSLGQSNTEAFF